Presented here are 21 T cell receptor beta chains from one specimen sequenced in a study of cytomegalovirus exposure and HLA in healthy donors. Clones were sequenced by immunoSEQ multiplex PCR, and TCRdb holds only the in-frame ones, with some missing. Of fewer than 200,000 clones listed, under 95% are singletons. The material sequenced was PBMCs. These receptors came from a woman aged 18-35 years in good health and CMV-seropositive.

J is TRBJ2-2 and V is TRBV27, with a tentative D call TRBD1 (6 bases). CDR3 length: 17 amino acids. Trimming shortened V by 2 bases and J by 4 bases, and 17 bases separated the two germline ends. Germline loops: CDR1 MNHEY, CDR2 SMNVEV (reference sequence). CDR3 amino acids: CASSLMGAGVGTGELFF. In DNA, the CDR3 is TGTGCCAGCAGTTTAATGGGGGCAGGGGTCGGCACCGGGGAGCTGTTTTTT.

The chain has TRBV30 and TRBJ1-1, with a weak D call TRBD1 (5 bases). Germline CDR1 is GTSNPN and CDR2 is SVGIG (reference sequence). The CDR3 loop spans 14 amino acids. The V end lost 4 bases, the J end lost 1 base, and 13 bases lay between the germline ends. CDR3 sequence: CAWIPGLANTEAFF. The CDR3, as DNA: TGTGCCTGGATCCCGGGACTGGCGAACACTGAAGCTTTCTTT. The full variable domain, rest sourced from reference TRBV30 and TRBJ1-1, is SQTIHQWPATLVQPVGSPLSLECTVEGTSNPNLYWYRQAAGRGLQLLFYSVGIGQISSEVPQNLSASRPQDRQFILSSKKLLLSDSGFYLCAWIPGLANTEAFFGQGTRLTVV.

The chain employs TRBV6-1 and TRBJ2-1, with TRBD2 identical over 7 bases. Germline lookup yields CDR1 MNHNS and CDR2 SASEGT. The V gene end was trimmed by 2 bases and the J gene end by 9 bases; junction bases not matched to a gene: 25. The length of the CDR3 is 20 residues. CDR3 sequence: CASSEPGEDSWAGVTVEQFF. CDR3 nucleotides: TGTGCCAGCAGTGAACCGGGGGAGGATAGTTGGGCGGGAGTAACTGTTGAGCAGTTCTTC.

V gene TRBV7-9 combines with J gene TRBJ2-5; 7 nucleotides agree with TRBD2. The V segment lost 4 bases and the J segment 4 bases; nucleotides outside the gene matches: 6. The germline CDR1 and CDR2 sequences are SEHNR and FQNEAQ (reference sequence). The length of the CDR3 is 14 residues. Written as DNA, the CDR3 is TGTGCCAGCAGCTCCCCCCGCGGGGGAGAGACCCAGTACTTC. Translation: CASSSPRGGETQYF. Full variable domain (remainder filled in from reference TRBV7-9 and TRBJ2-5): DTGVSQNPRHKITKRGQNVTFRCDPISEHNRLYWYRQTLGQGPEFLTYFQNEAQLEKSRLLSDRFSAERPKGSFSTLEIQRTEQGDSAMYLCASSSPRGGETQYFGPGTRLLVL.

The chain recombines TRBV12-5 with TRBJ2-5, with 8 bases aligning to TRBD2. The CDR3 runs to 14 residues. Trimming at V came to 8 bases and at J to 6 bases, leaving 11 bases not matched to a gene. CDR1 LGHNT and CDR2 FRNRAP come from the germline V gene. The CDR3: CASLYSGGAKTQYF. CDR3 bases: TGTGCTAGTCTTTACTCGGGGGGGGCGAAGACCCAGTACTTC.

The chain recombines TRBV28 with TRBJ1-5; TRBD1 matches at 9 bases. Trimming at V came to 4 bases and at J to 0 bases, leaving 4 bases not matched to a gene. The germline CDR1 and CDR2 sequences are MDHEN and SYDVKM. The CDR3 runs 16 residues. CDR3 nucleotides: TGTGCCAGCAGTTCCGCGGGACAGGGTAGCAATCAGCCCCAGCATTTT. Its translation is CASSSAGQGSNQPQHF.

This chain uses TRBV5-1 with TRBJ2-1; TRBD2 matches 11 bases. With 4 bases clipped from V and 6 bases from J, the junction kept 9 bases outside the gene matches. CDR1 and CDR2 (germline): SGHRS, YFSETQ. This CDR3 has 16 amino acids. CDR3 DNA: TGCGCCAGCAGCCCCTTAGCGGGGGGGCGGTCCAATGAGCAGTTCTTC. It codes for CASSPLAGGRSNEQFF.

This chain links TRBV18 with TRBJ1-1; D unresolved. From germline, CDR1 is KGHSH and CDR2 LQKENI. The V and J ends lost 2 bases and 0 bases respectively, with 13 bases between them. This CDR3 has 16 residues. This chain's CDR3 is CASSPLVADMNTEAFF. The CDR3 DNA sequence: TGTGCCAGCTCACCATTAGTGGCGGATATGAACACTGAAGCTTTCTTT.

This clone was seen only once. V usage is TRBV7-9 and J usage is TRBJ2-1; 7 bases match TRBD2. The CDR3 is 16 amino acids. J was trimmed by 8 bases and V by 4 bases; bases with no gene match: 14. The germline V gene has CDR1 SEHNR and CDR2 FQNEAQ (reference sequence). CDR3 sequence reads: CASSSLWGEGNYEQFF. The CDR3 DNA reads as TGTGCCAGCAGCTCCCTTTGGGGGGAGGGGAACTATGAGCAGTTCTTC.

The chain combines TRBV7-9 with TRBJ2-3; 9 bases are shared with TRBD2. The CDR3 extends over 16 amino acids. J lost 5 bases, V lost 3 bases, and 9 bases had no gene match. Germline V CDR1 and CDR2: SEHNR, FQNEAQ (reference sequence). CDR3 DNA sequence: TGTGCCAGCAGCTTGAGGCTAGCGGGAAAACGAGATACGCAGTATTTT. This translates into CASSLRLAGKRDTQYF.

V and J are TRBV19 and TRBJ1-3, with D unresolved. The V gene lost 5 bases and the J gene lost 0 bases, with 8 bases spanning the gap. Germline lookup yields CDR1 LNHDA and CDR2 SQIVND (reference sequence). The CDR3 is made up of 14 amino acids. CDR3 DNA sequence: TGTGCCAGTAGTTTAGCGAGCTCTGGAAACACCATATATTTT. It is translated as CASSLASSGNTIYF.

The chain uses TRBV12-5 and TRBJ2-5, with 9 bases matching TRBD1. CDR3 length equals 16 residues. Germline V CDR1 and CDR2: LGHNT, FRNRAP. V lost 1 base to trimming and J lost 5 bases; unmatched junction nucleotides: 8. CDR3: CASGLAPLQGAETQYF. The CDR3 DNA follows: TGTGCTAGTGGTTTGGCGCCACTACAGGGGGCTGAGACCCAGTACTTC.

The rearrangement joins TRBV23-1 to TRBJ1-6, with no clear D. TRBV23-1 is an ORF, with its function uncertain. V was pared by 4 bases and J by 6 bases, with 19 bases between. CDR3 length: 17 residues. In DNA form, the CDR3 reads TGCGCCAGCAGTCCTTGGGCAGACGGGAGCCTTAATTCACCCCTCCACTTT. Its protein product is CASSPWADGSLNSPLHF.

A word on this clone: In the same sample, other DNA sequences code for this CDR3. V is TRBV5-4 and J is TRBJ2-7, with D possibly TRBD2 on 6 matching bases. Germline assignment: CDR1 SGHNT and CDR2 YYREEE (reference sequence). V lost 0 bases to trimming and J lost 3 bases, with 10 bases between them. The CDR3 runs to 14 residues. This chain's CDR3 is CASSLGGGIYEQYF. CDR3 in DNA: TGTGCCAGCAGCTTGGGTGGGGGGATCTACGAGCAGTACTTC.

The J gene is TRBJ2-1, the V gene TRBV6-5; possibly TRBD2 for D (7 bases). The CDR3 extends over 16 amino acids. Germline V gene sequence: CDR1 MNHEY, CDR2 SVGAGI. Trimming took off 2 bases at V and 4 bases at J, with 15 bases between the two ends. CDR3 region: CASSYPPGEGYNEQFF. CDR3 in DNA: TGTGCCAGCAGTTACCCCCCAGGGGAGGGATACAATGAGCAGTTCTTC.

This clone was detected only once. The CDR3 loop is CASSDPDRVNGYTF. The CDR3 region has the DNA TGTGCCAGCAGTGACCCGGACAGGGTGAATGGCTACACCTTC. The V gene is TRBV6-1, the J gene TRBJ1-2; 8 positions agree with TRBD1. The trim removed 3 bases at V and 6 bases at J, leaving 6 bases unmatched. There are 14 residues in the CDR3. Germline loops: CDR1 MNHNS, CDR2 SASEGT.

The V gene is TRBV5-4, the J gene TRBJ2-5; 8 bases map to TRBD2. With 0 bases clipped from V and 4 bases from J, the junction kept 2 bases outside the gene matches. Germline CDR1 is SGHNT and CDR2 is YYREEE (reference sequence). The length of the CDR3 is 14 residues. CDR3 coding DNA: TGTGCCAGCAGCTTGGCGGGGGGGGGAGAGACCCAGTACTTC. Its translation is CASSLAGGGETQYF.

V and J are TRBV5-1 and TRBJ2-1; 12 bases map to TRBD2. Germline V lookup: CDR1 SGHRS, CDR2 YFSETQ. This CDR3 region has 16 residues. J gave up 8 bases and V 0 bases, and 6 bases lay outside the gene matches. CDR3 nucleotides: TGCGCCAGCAGCTTGGTCCTAGCGGGAGGGCCCCATGAGCAGTTCTTC. This gives the protein CASSLVLAGGPHEQFF.

The V call is TRBV4-1, the J call TRBJ2-7, with a weak D call TRBD1 (5 bases). Germline CDR1 and CDR2: MGHRA and YSYEKL. Trimming pared 0 bases from V and 2 bases from J, leaving 20 bases between. The CDR3 contains 18 residues. CDR3 sequence: CASSQDREQAEATYEQYF. The CDR3 DNA reads TGCGCCAGCAGCCAAGATAGGGAACAGGCCGAGGCAACCTACGAGCAGTACTTC.

This clone came up once. In DNA form, the CDR3 reads TGTGCCTGGTCCAGCGGGGACTACGAGCAGTACTTC. Its translation is CAWSSGDYEQYF. The chain carries TRBV30 and TRBJ2-7; 7 bases are shared with TRBD2. Trimming at V came to 5 bases and at J to 3 bases, leaving 4 bases not matched to a gene. The CDR3 is 12 amino acids. In germline, CDR1 is GTSNPN, CDR2 SVGIG (reference sequence).

The CDR3 loop is CASSLPLGAGSGNTIYF. CDR3 DNA sequence: TGTGCCAGCAGTTTACCTTTGGGCGCAGGCTCTGGAAACACCATATATTTT. The chain uses TRBV28 and TRBJ1-3; D is undetermined. This CDR3 is 17 amino acids long. The germline V gene encodes CDR1 MDHEN and CDR2 SYDVKM. Trimming removed 2 bases from V and 0 bases from J, with 14 bases in between.